This T cell receptor beta chain emerged from a study of blood T cell repertoires in COVID-19. Measured with immunoSEQ multiplex PCR; TCRdb has only the in-frame clones, and not every one. The data show roughly 200,000 clones, with more than 80% seen just once and approximately 8% held by the top ten. V was cut by 2 bases and J by 4 bases, with 10 bases left in between. The CDR3 is made up of 14 amino acids. Per the germline V gene, CDR1 is KGHSH and CDR2 is LQKENI. The sequence was collected from a woman aged 55-75 years with acute or convalescent COVID-19. Input material: peripheral blood. The chain carries TRBV18 and TRBJ2-3; D is unclear. CDR3 coding DNA: TGTGCCAGCTCACCAATTACCCAGGCAGATACGCAGTATTTT. Translation: CASSPITQADTQYF. Full variable domain (remainder filled in from reference TRBV18 and TRBJ2-3): NAGVMQNPRHLVRRRGQEARLRCSPMKGHSHVYWYRQLPEEGLKFMVYLQKENIIDESGMPKERFSAEFPKEGPSILRIQQVVRGDSAAYFCASSPITQADTQYFGPGTRLTVL.